This record covers a single TCR beta chain. The antigen remains undetermined. Here immunoSEQ multiplex PCR was the method, and the copy in TCRdb shows in-frame clones only, minus some. The data contain about 12,000 clones, 81% of them singletons. The data originate from a study of OX40 agonist ivuxolimab in advanced cancers. Whole-study context: Patients were dosed intravenously with ivuxolimab at 0.01 to 10 mg/kg every 2 weeks. Patients receiving dose escalation had hepatocellular carcinoma, melanoma, renal cell or head and neck cancer. Findings of the study overall: Certain nonresponders likewise exhibited a low normalized T-cell clonal expansion. Among T cells, CD8+ cells averaged more expanded clones than CD4+ cells.

The germline V gene has CDR1 SGHRS and CDR2 YFSETQ. V was shortened by 0 bases and J by 4 bases, with 13 bases between the two germline ends. CDR3 length equals 15 residues. This sample comprised CD4+ or CD8+ T cells sorted from blood, obtained in a trial of the OX40 agonist ivuxolimab. This TCR was sampled from an adult with an advanced solid tumor such as melanoma, head and neck, liver or kidney cancer. This chain connects TRBV5-1 to TRBJ1-1; D is undetermined. In nucleotides, the CDR3 is TGCGCCAGCAGCTTGGTGAGGCCCGGTAGCACTGAAGCTTTCTTT. It encodes CASSLVRPGSTEAFF.